This T cell receptor (beta chain) was profiled in a study of PD-L1 blockade in urothelial cancer (dated by TCRdb to the late 2010s). Regarding the complete study: All patients started therapy around 2014 and received atezolizumab 1,200 mg intravenously every 3 weeks. Blood samples were analyzed at two time points: 3 weeks after treatment start (second dose) and 6 weeks after treatment start. Durable clinical benefit was defined as a progression-free survival longer than 6 months, and TCR features were additionally tested against progression-free survival and overall survival. An ECOG performance status of 0 or 1 was recorded for the patients, and 0 to 3 prior chemotherapy regimens had been received by the patients. Under ten patients achieved durable clinical benefit and approximately 19 did not. The study, an exploratory multi-omic analysis, examined somatic, immune and clinical correlates of response to PD-L1 blockade with atezolizumab in urothelial cancer. Whole exome sequencing and RNA sequencing of pretreatment tumors were performed alongside TCR sequencing in the same patients. About 90% of the roughly 29 patients were identified as males with urothelial cancer of bladder origin, and a prior smoking history was reported by 18 of 29 patients. Pretreatment tumor samples, along with matched peripheral blood collected serially before and after atezolizumab treatment, underwent TCR sequencing. Blood samples gave median yields of around 150,000 T cells and over 80,000 unique TCRs, along with a median clonality of around 0.08. Pretreatment blood TCR-seq was available for twenty-nine patients, at least one posttreatment blood collection was obtained for about 24 patients, and tumor TCR-seq was available for about 24 patients. Points the paper makes about the study in general: A pretreatment peripheral blood TCR clonality below the median was linked to improved progression-free and overall survival. Because of the small sample size (n = 29) and the many exploratory analyses performed, the results are intended to be regarded as hypothesis-generating. Among patients with durable benefit, tumor-associated TCR clones showed greater expansion in peripheral blood 3 weeks after treatment started (n ≈ 21, p = 0.022).

According to the study, the label for this sample's time point signals: peripheral blood 6 weeks after treatment start. The cohort comprised 25 to 30 patients with locally advanced or metastatic urothelial carcinoma treated at Memorial Sloan Kettering on a trial protocol. Peripheral blood mononuclear cells were collected from each patient pretreatment and during treatment, giving between 1 and 8 total time points per patient. The Qiagen DNeasy Blood extraction kit was used to purify genomic DNA from total PBMCs and from tumor samples. PBMCs were collected pretreatment and during treatment, and were isolated and stored as previously described. Synthetic TCR analog templates were spiked into each PCR to estimate absolute template abundance from read counts. Using the immunoSEQ assay, TCRbeta CDR3 regions were amplified from genomic DNA with bias-controlled V and J gene primers. Rearranged TCRbeta segments were sequenced at approximately 20X coverage. Concerning the study's data processing: Clustering was used to correct sequencing errors, and CDR3s were annotated against IMGT so that V, D and J genes could be assigned. Downstream analyses used only productive TCRbeta rearrangements, leaving out any out-of-frame or stop-codon sequences. Clonality was calculated as one minus the Shannon entropy normalized by the log of the number of unique productive sequences. Clones differing between time points or between blood and tumor were identified by Fisher's exact test with Benjamini-Hochberg correction at adjusted p below 0.01. Here the immuneACCESS table is served through TCRdb, limited to in-frame sequences with V and J called. Missing clones are a known gap in these copies; in checked studies unresolved V genes cover under half, and the rest lacks a known reason. V, J and clone size reflect that table, while D and trimming were determined from the DNA. The sample profile shows about 43,000 clones; 83% of them were found once. The ten most abundant clones make up about 15% of the sample.

CDR1 and CDR2, per the germline V gene (reference sequence), are LNHDA and SQIVND. From its cysteine to its phenylalanine, the CDR3 spans 17 amino acids. The CDR3 DNA has 51 bases and is translated from base 1. V lost 2 bases and J lost 6 bases; the stretch between them is 23 bases long. A word on this clone: Its target antigen remains unknown. Base quality data are lacking; no much larger clone is found one base away.

The origin of this receptor is a man aged 60 to 75 with urothelial cancer. Recombination linked TRBV19 to TRBJ2-7; D gene: possibly TRBD1, on 6 matching bases. This sample comprised PBMCs, obtained around atezolizumab (anti-PD-L1) treatment. The CDR3 region: CASSIQLAGEVYSEQYF. The DNA sequence is as follows: TGTGCCAGTAGTATACAGCTTGCAGGGGAAGTCTACAGCGAGCAGTACTTC. The full variable domain, completed from the reference TRBV19 and TRBJ2-7 proteins outside the CDR3, reads DGGITQSPKYLFRKEGQNVTLSCEQNLNHDAMYWYRQDPGQGLRLIYYSQIVNDFQKGDIAEGYSVSREKKESFPLTVTSAQKNPTAFYLCASSIQLAGEVYSEQYFGPGTRLTVT.